Each of the 32 T cell receptor beta chains below was sequenced from the same sample in a study of shared clonotypes between healthy human individuals. Clones were sequenced by immunoSEQ multiplex PCR, and TCRdb holds only the in-frame ones, with some missing. The sample has hundreds of thousands of clones, more than 95% seen once. Naive CD8 cells comprised CD45RO-negative, CCR7-positively selected cells, excluding terminally differentiated effector memory CD45RA+ cells. The sequenced sample was naive CD8+ T cells sorted from blood. The origin of the receptors is a man younger than 45 in good health.

A single count supports this clone. The chain carries TRBV5-4 and TRBJ2-1; 13 bases fit TRBD2. The V gene end was trimmed by 4 bases and the J gene end by 8 bases; junction bases not matched to a gene: 18. CDR1 is SGHNT and CDR2 is YYREEE in the germline V gene (reference sequence). This CDR3 has 19 amino acids. DNA of the CDR3: TGTGCCAGCAGCGCACCGGGACTAGCGGGATCCGTCCGGTTAGATGAGCAGTTCTTC. This sequence encodes CASSAPGLAGSVRLDEQFF.

This clone was detected once. Written as DNA, the CDR3 is TGTGCCTGGAGTGTACTGGAGGGTTACAGGGTCGAGCAGTACTTC. Translating it yields CAWSVLEGYRVEQYF. This chain connects TRBV30 to TRBJ2-7, with D perhaps TRBD1 or TRBD2 (6 bases each). The germline V gene encodes CDR1 GTSNPN and CDR2 SVGIG (reference sequence). The V end was cut by 0 bases, the J end by 6 bases, with 18 bases between. The CDR3 runs 15 residues.

The chain uses TRBV27 and TRBJ1-2; 9 bases map to TRBD1. This CDR3 comprises 14 residues. Germline trimming cut 5 bases from V and 4 bases from J; bases unmatched to any gene: 5. In germline, CDR1 is MNHEY, CDR2 SMNVEV (reference sequence). The CDR3 region is CASSVTGGAYGYTF. In DNA form, the CDR3 reads TGTGCCAGCAGTGTGACAGGGGGTGCCTATGGCTACACCTTC.

The rearrangement uses TRBV15 and TRBJ1-5, with unresolved D. The germline V gene has CDR1 LNHNV and CDR2 YYDKDF (reference sequence). This CDR3 has 13 residues. Deletions cut 2 bases from V and 4 bases from J, with 6 bases between. CDR3 in DNA: TGTGCCACCAGCAGACAAGGGAATCAGCCCCAGCATTTT. Its protein is CATSRQGNQPQHF.

Points on this clone: Other DNA sequences in the same sample also yield this CDR3. This chain links TRBV7-2 with TRBJ2-7; D is unclear. This CDR3 region has 12 residues. V was shortened by 1 base and J by 4 bases, with 5 bases between the two germline ends. Germline values: CDR1 SGHTA, CDR2 FQGNSA. The CDR3 is CASSLVGYEQYF. The DNA for the CDR3 is TGTGCCAGCAGCTTAGTTGGGTACGAGCAGTACTTC.

This chain uses TRBV11-2 with TRBJ2-2; maybe TRBD2 (6 bases). Germline CDR1 SGHAT, CDR2 FQNNGV. This CDR3 has 15 amino acids. Trimming shortened V by 5 bases and J by 0 bases, and 10 bases separated the two germline ends. CDR3 in DNA: TGTGCCAGCAGCATCCCGGGGGCGAACACCGGGGAGCTGTTTTTT. It specifies CASSIPGANTGELFF. Full variable domain (rest looked up from reference TRBV11-2 and TRBJ2-2): EAGVAQSPRYKIIEKRQSVAFWCNPISGHATLYWYQQILGQGPKLLIQFQNNGVVDDSQLPKDRFSAERLKGVDSTLKIQPAKLEDSAVYLCASSIPGANTGELFFGEGSRLTVL.

This sequence joins TRBV6-5 and TRBJ2-1; the match to TRBD2 covers 9 bases. In germline, CDR1 is MNHEY, CDR2 SVGAGI. The CDR3 sequence is 15 residues long. The V segment lost 8 bases and the J segment 1 base; nucleotides outside the gene matches: 6. The CDR3 bases are TGTGCCAGCTCTTTCAGCGGGGGGTCCTACAATGAGCAGTTCTTC. Its translation is CASSFSGGSYNEQFF.

The V gene is TRBV5-1, the J gene TRBJ2-1, with 7 bases matching TRBD1. The CDR3 length is 16 residues. Germline CDR1 is SGHRS and CDR2 is YFSETQ. V was pared by 0 bases and J by 4 bases, with 7 bases of the junction left unmatched. The CDR3 region has the DNA TGCGCCAGCAGCTTGGCCTTACAGGGGAATTACAATGAGCAGTTCTTC. The encoded protein is CASSLALQGNYNEQFF.

The J gene is TRBJ2-7, the V gene TRBV28, with TRBD1 as a possible D gene (6 bases). The germline V gene encodes CDR1 MDHEN and CDR2 SYDVKM. The CDR3 is made up of 10 amino acids. V was trimmed by 11 bases and J by 6 bases, leaving 11 bases between them. The CDR3: CAQGLREQYF. For the CDR3, the DNA is TGTGCCCAGGGGCTACGCGAGCAGTACTTC.

This clone came up once. The rearrangement links TRBV4-1 to TRBJ2-7; D unresolved. The CDR3 loop spans 13 amino acids. Between the trimmed V and J ends, which lost 5 bases and 2 bases, there was a span of 10 bases. Germline V lookup: CDR1 MGHRA, CDR2 YSYEKL. The DNA for the CDR3 is TGCGCCAGCAGCTTATTCCGGGCCTACGAGCAGTACTTC. Translated: CASSLFRAYEQYF.

The chain recombines TRBV30 with TRBJ2-1; D might be TRBD2 (6 bases). This CDR3 has 15 amino acids. Germline CDR1 and CDR2: GTSNPN and SVGIG (reference sequence). Trimming took 5 bases from V and 4 from J, leaving 18 bases between them. For the CDR3, the DNA is TGTGCCTGGTCTGCGGCGGGATCCCCGTACAATGAGCAGTTCTTC. It specifies CAWSAAGSPYNEQFF.

V usage is TRBV9 and J usage is TRBJ2-2; 9 bases agree with TRBD1. The CDR3 contains 18 residues. Germline lookup yields CDR1 SGDLS and CDR2 YYNGEE. V was pared by 3 bases and J by 2 bases, with 11 bases of the junction left unmatched. CDR3 DNA sequence: TGTGCCAGCAGCGCACCACGAGGACAGGGGCATAACACCGGGGAGCTGTTTTTT. It translates to CASSAPRGQGHNTGELFF.

The CDR3 region has the DNA TGTGCCAGCAGATCACGGGGGGCTAGCGGGCCTACCTACAATGAGCAGTTCTTC. This gives the protein CASRSRGASGPTYNEQFF. This chain connects TRBV7-9 to TRBJ2-1; 8 bases agree with TRBD2. Germline V CDR1 and CDR2: SEHNR, FQNEAQ (reference sequence). V lost 6 bases, J lost 2 bases, and 15 bases stayed unmatched. The CDR3 loop spans 18 amino acids.

CDR3 loop: CASSPRGGYEQFF. CDR3 coding DNA: TGTGCCAGCAGTCCGAGGGGGGGCTATGAGCAGTTCTTC. The V and J genes are TRBV27 and TRBJ2-1; perhaps TRBD2 as D (7 bases). The V and J ends lost 5 bases and 8 bases respectively, with 13 bases between them. This CDR3 spans 13 amino acids. From germline, CDR1 is MNHEY and CDR2 SMNVEV (reference sequence).

The chain uses TRBV28 and TRBJ2-7; TRBD1 agrees at 7 bases. V was clipped by 8 bases and J by 7 bases; unmatched bases: 17. Germline loops: CDR1 MDHEN, CDR2 SYDVKM. This CDR3 is built from 15 residues. CDR3 sequence (DNA): TGTGCCAGCTTTCCTACCGGAACAGGGGTCGGAGAGCAGTACTTC. This encodes CASFPTGTGVGEQYF.

The chain employs TRBV10-3 and TRBJ2-5, with 10 bases fitting TRBD2. CDR3 length: 16 residues. The J segment lost 5 bases and the V segment lost 4 bases, leaving 10 bases of the junction unmatched. CDR1 is ENHRY, CDR2 SYGVKD, per germline. The CDR3 protein is CAISGGLAGVGETQYF. As DNA, the CDR3 is TGTGCCATCAGTGGAGGCCTAGCGGGAGTAGGGGAGACCCAGTACTTC.

The V call is TRBV6-6, the J call TRBJ1-2; 7 nucleotides match TRBD1. Germline V gives CDR1 MNHNY, CDR2 SVGAGI (reference sequence). CDR3 size: 15 residues. Unmatched junction bases numbered 9, after V lost 6 bases and J lost 2 bases. The CDR3 DNA reads TGTGCCAGCAGCCCTCTGACAGGGATGAACTATGGCTACACCTTC. It codes for CASSPLTGMNYGYTF.

Only one count was recorded for this clone. The chain links TRBV29-1 to TRBJ1-2, with 8 bases lining up with TRBD1. After removal of 3 bases from V and 12 bases from J, the junction contained 12 bases not matched to a gene. Germline assignment: CDR1 SQVTM and CDR2 ANQGSEA. The CDR3 covers 13 residues. In DNA, the CDR3 is TGCAGCGTTGAGCAGACCGGGACAGGTGGAGACACCTTC. Protein product: CSVEQTGTGGDTF. Variable domain in full (rest from reference TRBV29-1 and TRBJ1-2): SAVISQKPSRDICQRGTSLTIQCQVDSQVTMMFWYRQQPGQSLTLIATANQGSEATYESGFVIDKFPISRPNLTFSTLTVSNMSPEDSSIYLCSVEQTGTGGDTFGSGTRLTVV.

The V call is TRBV6-5, the J call TRBJ2-2; no definite D call. This CDR3 is 12 amino acids long. Germline V gene lookup returns CDR1 MNHEY and CDR2 SVGAGI. V lost 5 bases, J lost 8 bases, and 9 bases lay in between. DNA of the CDR3: TGTGCCAGCAGTAATCCATCTGGGGAGCTGTTTTTT. It translates to CASSNPSGELFF.

The rearrangement links TRBV5-1 to TRBJ2-7; D is tentatively TRBD1 or TRBD2 (5 bases each). The CDR3 covers 14 residues. Trimming left V 6 bases short and J 3 bases short, with 16 bases between. Germline V lookup: CDR1 SGHRS, CDR2 YFSETQ. The CDR3 sequence is CASNPGDGDYEQYF. The DNA of the CDR3 is TGCGCCAGCAACCCTGGGGACGGCGACTACGAGCAGTACTTC.

The V gene is TRBV9, the J gene TRBJ2-1; 9 bases fit TRBD2. CDR1 is SGDLS, CDR2 YYNGEE, per germline. This CDR3 comprises 21 residues. Unmatched junction bases numbered 17, after V lost 1 base and J lost 0 bases. The CDR3 spells CASSVPGGALAGPSSYNEQFF. The CDR3 DNA follows: TGTGCCAGCAGCGTACCCGGAGGGGCACTAGCGGGTCCTAGCTCCTACAATGAGCAGTTCTTC.

V and J are TRBV9 and TRBJ2-1, with 9 bases identical to TRBD2. Germline lookup yields CDR1 SGDLS and CDR2 YYNGEE. Germline trimming cut 5 bases from V and 6 bases from J; bases unmatched to any gene: 9. The CDR3 runs to 15 residues. The CDR3 here is CASRPPSGTTNEQFF. The CDR3 DNA is TGTGCCAGCAGACCTCCTAGCGGGACCACCAATGAGCAGTTCTTC.

This sequence joins TRBV27 and TRBJ2-7; weak D call: TRBD2 (6 bases). V lost 5 bases, J lost 5 bases, and 16 bases lay in between. Germline V gene data show CDR1 as MNHEY and CDR2 as SMNVEV (reference sequence). The CDR3 covers 14 residues. The CDR3 spells CASSTPGRRNEQYF. CDR3 nucleotide sequence: TGTGCCAGCAGTACACCAGGGAGGCGGAACGAGCAGTACTTC.

The chain employs TRBV15 and TRBJ2-1, with 8 bases fitting TRBD2. The CDR3 is made up of 14 amino acids. With 4 bases clipped from V and 6 bases from J, the junction kept 5 bases outside the gene matches. Per the germline V gene, CDR1 is LNHNV and CDR2 is YYDKDF (reference sequence). CDR3 nucleotides: TGTGCCACCAGCACAGGGACTAGTAGCAATGAGCAGTTCTTC. Translation gives CATSTGTSSNEQFF.

The V call is TRBV9, the J call TRBJ2-3; no clear D. Trimming removed 0 bases from V and 4 bases from J, with 9 bases in between. From germline, CDR1 is SGDLS and CDR2 YYNGEE. The CDR3 is 14 residues long. CDR3 region: CASSVGSFPDTQYF. The CDR3 nucleotides are TGTGCCAGCAGCGTAGGCTCGTTTCCAGATACGCAGTATTTT.

This clone occurred once. The rearrangement uses TRBV5-5 and TRBJ2-7, with TRBD1 identical over 7 bases. V shed 4 bases, J shed 1 base, and the junction held 11 bases outside the gene matches. Germline CDR1 is SGHKS and CDR2 is YYEKEE (reference sequence). This CDR3 has 16 residues. The DNA of the CDR3 is TGTGCCAGCAGCCCGTTCCGAGACAGGGCTTCCTACGAGCAGTACTTC. Its translation: CASSPFRDRASYEQYF.

The chain is built from TRBV6-6 and TRBJ2-5, with D perhaps TRBD1 (6 bases). This CDR3 spans 14 amino acids. Germline lookup yields CDR1 MNHNY and CDR2 SVGAGI (reference sequence). Trimming pared 1 base from V and 2 bases from J, leaving 8 bases between. The CDR3 protein is CASSYFDRQETQYF. CDR3 nucleotide sequence: TGTGCCAGCAGTTACTTTGACAGGCAAGAGACCCAGTACTTC.

The V and J genes are TRBV9 and TRBJ2-1; 13 nucleotides agree with TRBD2. V lost 4 bases, J lost 8 bases, and 9 bases stayed unmatched. From germline, CDR1 is SGDLS and CDR2 YYNGEE. CDR3 size: 16 residues. CDR3 coding DNA: TGTGCCAGCAGCCCAGGACTAGCGGGAGTAAGCCATGAGCAGTTCTTC. Translating gives CASSPGLAGVSHEQFF.

This sequence joins TRBV29-1 and TRBJ2-3; the D gene is possibly TRBD2 (7 bases). CDR1 is SQVTM, CDR2 ANQGSEA, per germline. The CDR3 spans 15 residues. V lost 4 bases, J lost 1 base, and 15 bases lay in between. CDR3: CSVGGGDKRTDTQYF. CDR3 in DNA: TGCAGCGTTGGAGGGGGGGACAAACGCACAGATACGCAGTATTTT.

The chain carries TRBV7-8 and TRBJ2-7; a weak D match, TRBD2 (7 bases). V lost 4 bases and J 3 bases, leaving 22 bases between the germline ends. The germline gives CDR1 SGHVS, CDR2 FQNEAQ. The CDR3 sequence is 17 residues long. CDR3 sequence: CASSSFDVGGPYYEQYF. CDR3 coding DNA: TGTGCCAGCAGCTCATTCGACGTCGGGGGGCCGTACTACGAGCAGTACTTC. The full variable domain, rest sourced from reference TRBV7-8 and TRBJ2-7, is GAGVSQSPRYKVAKRGQDVALRCDPISGHVSLFWYQQALGQGPEFLTYFQNEAQLDKSGLPSDRFFAERPEGSVSTLKIQRTQQEDSAVYLCASSSFDVGGPYYEQYFGPGTRLTVT.

V usage is TRBV7-9 and J usage is TRBJ2-1; TRBD2 matches 9 bases. The CDR3 has 16 residues. Germline CDR1 and CDR2: SEHNR and FQNEAQ (reference sequence). J was trimmed by 0 bases and V by 4 bases; bases with no gene match: 4. CDR3 in amino acids: CASSYLAGSSYNEQFF. The CDR3 nucleotides read TGTGCCAGCAGCTACCTAGCGGGGAGCTCCTACAATGAGCAGTTCTTC.

V and J are TRBV29-1 and TRBJ2-7; 9 bases are shared with TRBD2. The CDR3 extends over 15 amino acids. V shed 3 bases and J 2 bases; nucleotides not matched to a gene: 8. The germline V gene has CDR1 SQVTM and CDR2 ANQGSEA. The CDR3 sequence is CSVETGTSRTYEQYF. CDR3 coding DNA: TGCAGCGTTGAGACTGGGACTAGCAGAACCTACGAGCAGTACTTC.